The 14 T cell receptor beta chains below were found in one sample sequenced in a study of blood T cell repertoires in COVID-19. Assay: immunoSEQ multiplex PCR; the TCRdb copy retains only in-frame clones and omits some. The data show 85,000 to 120,000 clones, 78% seen once. Sequencing was carried out using peripheral blood. The source is a man in his 60s with active or convalescent COVID-19.

This clone was counted many times. J is TRBJ1-1 and V is TRBV4-1, with D tentatively TRBD1 (6 bases). V was trimmed by 0 bases and J by 1 base, leaving 15 bases between them. This CDR3 is 17 amino acids long. Per germline, CDR1 MGHRA and CDR2 YSYEKL. CDR3 nucleotides: TGCGCCAGCAGCCAAGAGAACAGGGCTAGATCGAACACTGAAGCTTTCTTT. Translation gives CASSQENRARSNTEAFF.

The V and J genes are TRBV19 and TRBJ2-4, with a tentative D call TRBD2 (5 bases). From germline, CDR1 is LNHDA and CDR2 SQIVND (reference sequence). Trimming pared 5 bases from V and 4 bases from J, leaving 12 bases between. This CDR3 comprises 14 residues. The CDR3 spells CASSSVGEKNIQYF. In nucleotides, the CDR3 is TGTGCCAGTAGTTCCGTGGGAGAGAAAAACATTCAGTACTTC.

V and J are TRBV11-3 and TRBJ1-1; TRBD1 agrees at 7 bases. The CDR3 runs 14 residues. CDR1 and CDR2 from the germline V gene are SGHNT and YENEEA. The V segment lost 5 bases and the J segment 7 bases; nucleotides outside the gene matches: 10. The DNA for the CDR3 is TGTGCCAGCAGCCTTTCGACAGGGATTGGTGAAGCTTTCTTT. Encoded protein: CASSLSTGIGEAFF.

The J gene is TRBJ1-1, the V gene TRBV5-1; the match to TRBD1 covers 7 bases. V lost 6 bases and J lost 2; bases outside the gene matches: 4. Per germline, CDR1 SGHRS and CDR2 YFSETQ. The CDR3 length is 13 residues. CDR3 protein: CASTLGGNTEAFF. The CDR3 nucleotides read TGCGCCAGCACCCTAGGGGGCAACACTGAAGCTTTCTTT.

In this sample, this clone turned up a few times. CDR3 sequence reads: CASSLVGPSSYEQYF. The CDR3 nucleotides read TGTGCCAGCAGCTTAGTGGGGCCGAGCTCCTACGAGCAGTACTTC. The chain uses TRBV7-2 and TRBJ2-7, with D perhaps matching TRBD1 (5 bases). The CDR3 spans 15 residues. Between the trimmed V and J ends, which lost 1 base and 0 bases, there was a span of 10 bases. CDR1 SGHTA and CDR2 FQGNSA come from the germline V gene.

The CDR3 protein is CASSATGFQPQHF. The CDR3 DNA is TGTGCCAGTAGTGCGACAGGGTTTCAGCCCCAGCATTTT. This chain joins TRBV19 and TRBJ1-5; 7 bases are shared with TRBD1. Per the germline V gene, CDR1 is LNHDA and CDR2 is SQIVND (reference sequence). Unmatched junction bases numbered 4, after V lost 5 bases and J lost 6 bases. The length of the CDR3 is 13 residues. The full variable domain, rest sourced from reference TRBV19 and TRBJ1-5, is DGGITQSPKYLFRKEGQNVTLSCEQNLNHDAMYWYRQDPGQGLRLIYYSQIVNDFQKGDIAEGYSVSREKKESFPLTVTSAQKNPTAFYLCASSATGFQPQHFGDGTRLSIL.

J is TRBJ2-2 and V is TRBV11-2; perhaps TRBD1 as D (5 bases). V shed 3 bases and J shed 4 bases, with 9 bases lying between them. The germline V gene has CDR1 SGHAT and CDR2 FQNNGV. This CDR3 has 14 amino acids. The CDR3 bases are TGTGCCAGCAGCTTCGGACAAGCCACCGGGGAGCTGTTTTTT. As protein: CASSFGQATGELFF.

The rearrangement joins TRBV7-2 to TRBJ2-7; possible D gene TRBD2, 5 bases. Germline V lookup: CDR1 SGHTA, CDR2 FQGNSA. The CDR3 has 14 residues. V was shortened by 1 base and J by 0 bases, with 7 bases between the two germline ends. CDR3 DNA sequence: TGTGCCAGCAGCTTAGGCGGGCGCTCCTACGAGCAGTACTTC. Protein product: CASSLGGRSYEQYF.

The chain combines TRBV9 with TRBJ2-5, with 11 bases matching TRBD2. Per germline, CDR1 SGDLS and CDR2 YYNGEE. V shed 0 bases, J shed 4 bases, and the junction held 14 bases outside the gene matches. This CDR3 region has 19 residues. In DNA, the CDR3 is TGTGCCAGCAGCGTAGGCGCCCTGGTAGCGGGAGGGCCCGGAGAGACCCAGTACTTC. This sequence encodes CASSVGALVAGGPGETQYF.

The rearrangement uses TRBV7-9 and TRBJ1-5; D is uncertain. From germline, CDR1 is SEHNR and CDR2 FQNEAQ (reference sequence). The CDR3 covers 12 residues. V gave up 5 bases and J gave up 4 bases, with 6 bases separating them. CDR3 sequence reads: CASSPNNQPQHF. CDR3 bases: TGTGCCAGCAGCCCTAATAATCAGCCCCAGCATTTT. Supplemented by reference TRBV7-9 and TRBJ1-5, the full variable domain reads DTGVSQNPRHKITKRGQNVTFRCDPISEHNRLYWYRQTLGQGPEFLTYFQNEAQLEKSRLLSDRFSAERPKGSFSTLEIQRTEQGDSAMYLCASSPNNQPQHFGDGTRLSIL.

This chain links TRBV11-2 with TRBJ1-6; D unclear. Trimming cost V 5 bases and J 0 bases, with 14 bases left between them. Looked up from germline, CDR1 is SGHAT and CDR2 is FQNNGV. This CDR3 spans 17 amino acids. DNA for the CDR3: TGTGCCAGCAGCCCAGGACTCCTCAGCTCCTATAATTCACCCCTCCACTTT. As protein: CASSPGLLSSYNSPLHF. The full variable domain, with the rest looked up from reference TRBV11-2 and TRBJ1-6, is EAGVAQSPRYKIIEKRQSVAFWCNPISGHATLYWYQQILGQGPKLLIQFQNNGVVDDSQLPKDRFSAERLKGVDSTLKIQPAKLEDSAVYLCASSPGLLSSYNSPLHFGNGTRLTVT.

This chain links TRBV7-9 with TRBJ1-5; D is unresolved. V lost 5 bases to trimming and J lost 5 bases, with 13 bases between them. CDR3 length: 14 amino acids. Germline assignment: CDR1 SEHNR and CDR2 FQNEAQ (reference sequence). The DNA for the CDR3 is TGTGCCAGCAGCGATTCCAGGTCCTATCAGCCCCAGCATTTT. It translates to CASSDSRSYQPQHF.

The chain has TRBV28 and TRBJ2-7; 7 bases are a match to TRBD1. Germline V gives CDR1 MDHEN, CDR2 SYDVKM. The CDR3 totals 16 residues. V lost 1 base, J lost 2 bases, and 8 bases stayed unmatched. The CDR3 nucleotides are TGTGCCAGCAGTTTATTTGGGGACAGTATCACCTACGAGCAGTACTTC. Protein product: CASSLFGDSITYEQYF. The full variable domain, its missing parts supplied by reference TRBV28 and TRBJ2-7, is DVKVTQSSRYLVKRTGEKVFLECVQDMDHENMFWYRQDPGLGLRLIYFSYDVKMKEKGDIPEGYSVSREKKERFSLILESASTNQTSMYLCASSLFGDSITYEQYFGPGTRLTVT.

This clone was seen a single time. This chain uses TRBV3-1 (or the pseudogene TRBV3-2) with TRBJ1-1; possible D gene TRBD1, 6 bases. Germline V gene data show CDR1 as LGHDT and CDR2 as YNNKEL (reference sequence). The CDR3 consists of 12 residues. The V gene lost 4 bases and the J gene lost 6 bases, with 9 bases spanning the gap. Here the CDR3 reads CASSRGGPEAFF. CDR3 in DNA: TGTGCCAGCAGCCGGGGGGGCCCTGAAGCTTTCTTT.